The 9 T cell receptor beta chains given below trace back to one sample, sequenced in a study of identical twins. Using its own MiXCR run on the 5' RACE reads, TCRdb lists one record per CDR3 protein. The sample lists 700,000 or so distinct CDR3 sequences, approximately 22% occurring once. These data were also filed under a second study, of T cells expressing NK-cell markers.

The sample taken for sequencing was PBMCs. Receptors were obtained from a woman aged 18-30 years in good health.

This clonotype was counted only a few times. The rearrangement joins TRBV19 to TRBJ2-5; tentative D call: TRBD2 (6 bases). This CDR3 comprises 13 residues. The V end was cut by 3 bases, the J end by 5 bases, with 10 bases between. Germline values: CDR1 LNHDA, CDR2 SQIVND (reference sequence). The CDR3 spells CASSISGVETQYF. CDR3 nucleotide sequence: TGTGCCAGTAGTATCTCGGGGGTGGAGACCCAGTACTTC.

V is TRBV6-2 or TRBV6-3 and J is TRBJ2-7; D is possibly TRBD2 (6 bases). This CDR3 is 15 amino acids long. Germline V gene data show CDR1 as MNHEY and CDR2 as SVGEGT. Trimming stripped 0 bases from V and 3 bases from J, with 12 bases between. CDR3 DNA: TGTGCCAGCAGTTACTCTCGTAGCGGTAGCTACGAGCAGTACTTC. Protein: CASSYSRSGSYEQYF.

This clonotype was seen only a few times. This rearrangement joins TRBV5-1 to TRBJ1-1, with D perhaps matching TRBD1 (5 bases). Germline CDR1 SGHRS, CDR2 YFSETQ. Deletions cut 4 bases from V and 8 bases from J, with 9 bases between. The length of the CDR3 is 11 residues. This CDR3 is CASSNSGEAFF. DNA of the CDR3: TGCGCCAGCAGCAACTCAGGGGAAGCTTTCTTT.

In this sample, this clonotype turned up a few times. The rearrangement links TRBV4-3 to TRBJ2-1; tentative D call: TRBD2 (6 bases). CDR1 is LGHNA, CDR2 YSLEER, per germline. Trimming shortened V by 2 bases and J by 7 bases, and 12 bases separated the two germline ends. The CDR3 totals 14 residues. This CDR3 reads CASSQTTEGNEQFF. The CDR3 region has the DNA TGCGCCAGCAGCCAAACGACGGAGGGGAATGAGCAGTTCTTC.

This clonotype was counted ten times or more. At one end, the junction sequence differs from germline, possibly due to a read error. The rearrangement uses TRBV28 and TRBJ2-7; a possible D gene is TRBD1 (6 bases). The CDR3 is 11 amino acids. Germline CDR1 reads MDHEN; CDR2 reads SYDVKM. CDR3 residues: CASSLGWDTDF. The CDR3 bases are TGTGCCAGCAGTTTGGGATGGGACACTGACTTC.

This clonotype was seen a few times. This sequence joins TRBV10-1 and TRBJ2-7; 9 nucleotides line up with TRBD2. V was pared by 3 bases and J by 6 bases, with 6 bases of the junction left unmatched. CDR3 length: 14 residues. CDR1 and CDR2 from the germline V gene are WNHNN and SYGVQD (reference sequence). The CDR3 here is CASSDLAGRGEQYF. CDR3 in DNA: TGCGCCAGCAGTGACCTAGCGGGAAGAGGCGAGCAGTACTTC.

This clonotype was detected only a few times. The chain joins TRBV14 to TRBJ2-7; 9 bases align to TRBD1. The V gene end was trimmed by 0 bases and the J gene end by 1 base; junction bases not matched to a gene: 4. CDR1 is SGHDN, CDR2 FVKESK, per germline. The CDR3 runs 16 residues. The CDR3 DNA follows: TGTGCCAGCAGCCAAGAGTCGGGGACAGGGTCCTACGAGCAGTACTTC. It specifies CASSQESGTGSYEQYF.

The chain links TRBV7-2 to TRBJ2-2, with a possible D match to TRBD1 (6 bases). Trimming left V 3 bases short and J 2 bases short, with 13 bases between. Germline V gene lookup returns CDR1 SGHTA and CDR2 FQGNSA. The CDR3 covers 16 residues. The CDR3 DNA reads TGTGCCAGCAGCTTCAGGGGTGGAGAAAACACCGGGGAGCTGTTTTTT. As protein: CASSFRGGENTGELFF.

The sample holds a few counts of this clonotype. The chain combines TRBV25-1 with TRBJ2-1, with D unclear. The V and J ends lost 7 bases and 7 bases respectively, with 8 bases between them. The germline V gene encodes CDR1 MGHDK and CDR2 SYGVNS. The CDR3 consists of 11 residues. CDR3 in amino acids: CASIVLNEQFF. The CDR3 nucleotides are TGTGCCAGCATAGTGCTAAATGAGCAGTTCTTC.